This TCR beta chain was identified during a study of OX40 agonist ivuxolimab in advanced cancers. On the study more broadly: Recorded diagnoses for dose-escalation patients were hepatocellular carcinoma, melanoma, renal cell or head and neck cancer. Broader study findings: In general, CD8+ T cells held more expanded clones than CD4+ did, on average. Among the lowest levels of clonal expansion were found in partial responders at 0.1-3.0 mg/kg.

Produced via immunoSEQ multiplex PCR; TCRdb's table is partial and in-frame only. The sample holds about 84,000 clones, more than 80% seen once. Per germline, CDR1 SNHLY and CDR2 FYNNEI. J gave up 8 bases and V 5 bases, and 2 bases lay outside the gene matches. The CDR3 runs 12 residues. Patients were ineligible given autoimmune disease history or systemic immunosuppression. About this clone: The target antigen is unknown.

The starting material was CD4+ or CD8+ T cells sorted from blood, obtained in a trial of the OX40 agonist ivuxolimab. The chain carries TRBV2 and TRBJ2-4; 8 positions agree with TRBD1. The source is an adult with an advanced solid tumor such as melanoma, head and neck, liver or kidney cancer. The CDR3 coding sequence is TGTGCCAGCAGTCAGACAGGGGACATTCAGTACTTC. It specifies CASSQTGDIQYF.